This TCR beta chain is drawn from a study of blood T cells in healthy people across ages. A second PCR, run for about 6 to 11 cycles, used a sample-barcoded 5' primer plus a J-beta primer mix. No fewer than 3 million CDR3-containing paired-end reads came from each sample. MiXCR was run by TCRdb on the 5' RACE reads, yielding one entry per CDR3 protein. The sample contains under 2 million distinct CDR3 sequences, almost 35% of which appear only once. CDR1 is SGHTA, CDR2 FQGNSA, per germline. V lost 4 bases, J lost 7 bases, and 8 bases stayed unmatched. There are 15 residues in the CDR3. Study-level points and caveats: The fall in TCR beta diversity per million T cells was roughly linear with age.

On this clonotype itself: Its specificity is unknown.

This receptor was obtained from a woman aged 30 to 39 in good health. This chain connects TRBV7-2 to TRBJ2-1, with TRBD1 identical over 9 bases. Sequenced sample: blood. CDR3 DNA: TGTGCCAGCAGCTCGCTGGGGACAGGGCAGAATGAGCAGTTCTTC. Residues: CASSSLGTGQNEQFF.